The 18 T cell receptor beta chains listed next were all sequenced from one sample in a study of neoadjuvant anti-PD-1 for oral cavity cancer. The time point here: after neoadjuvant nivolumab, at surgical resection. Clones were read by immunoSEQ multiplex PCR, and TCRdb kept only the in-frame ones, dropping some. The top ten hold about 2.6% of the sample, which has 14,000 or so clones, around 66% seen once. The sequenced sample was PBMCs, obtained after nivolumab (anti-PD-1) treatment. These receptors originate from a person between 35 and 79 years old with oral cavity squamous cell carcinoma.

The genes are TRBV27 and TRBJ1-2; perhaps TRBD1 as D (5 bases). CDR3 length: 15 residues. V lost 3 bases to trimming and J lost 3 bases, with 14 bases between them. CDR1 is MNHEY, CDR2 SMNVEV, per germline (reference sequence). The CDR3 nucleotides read TGTGCCAGCAGTTTTTCGGGACGGGCGGACTATGGCTACACCTTC. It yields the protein CASSFSGRADYGYTF.

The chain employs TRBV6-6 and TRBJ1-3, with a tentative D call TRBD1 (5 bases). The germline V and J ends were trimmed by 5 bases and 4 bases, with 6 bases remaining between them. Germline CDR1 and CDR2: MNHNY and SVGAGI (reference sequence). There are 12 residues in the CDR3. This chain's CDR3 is CASSAGGNTIYF. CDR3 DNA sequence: TGTGCCAGCAGTGCAGGGGGAAACACCATATATTTT.

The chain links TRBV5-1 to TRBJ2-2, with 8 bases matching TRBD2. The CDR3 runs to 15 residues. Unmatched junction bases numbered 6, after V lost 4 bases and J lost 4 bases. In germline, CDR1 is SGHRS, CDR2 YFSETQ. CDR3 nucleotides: TGCGCCAGCAGCCCGGGACTAGTAGGCACCGGGGAGCTGTTTTTT. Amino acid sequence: CASSPGLVGTGELFF.

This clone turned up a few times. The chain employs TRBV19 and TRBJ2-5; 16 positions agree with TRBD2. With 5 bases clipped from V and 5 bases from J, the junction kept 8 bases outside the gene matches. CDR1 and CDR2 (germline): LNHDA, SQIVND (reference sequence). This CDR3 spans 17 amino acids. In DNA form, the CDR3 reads TGTGCCAGTAGTGGGGGACTAGCGGGAGGGCCCGGTGAGACCCAGTACTTC. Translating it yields CASSGGLAGGPGETQYF.

The CDR3 region has the DNA TGTGCCTGGAGTCCCCAGGGGGCGGGAACTGAAGCTTTCTTT. This codes for CAWSPQGAGTEAFF. The gene calls are TRBV30 and TRBJ1-1; 8 bases line up with TRBD1. V lost 2 bases to trimming and J lost 5 bases; unmatched junction nucleotides: 7. The CDR3 runs 14 residues. Germline lookup yields CDR1 GTSNPN and CDR2 SVGIG (reference sequence).

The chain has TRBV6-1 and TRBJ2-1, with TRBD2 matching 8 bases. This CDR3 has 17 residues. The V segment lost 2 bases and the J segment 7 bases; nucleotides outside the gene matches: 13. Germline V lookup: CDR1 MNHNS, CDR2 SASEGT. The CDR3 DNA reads TGTGCCAGCAGTGAACCCACCCGGCGGGAGGAGGGTAATGAGCAGTTCTTC. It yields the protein CASSEPTRREEGNEQFF.

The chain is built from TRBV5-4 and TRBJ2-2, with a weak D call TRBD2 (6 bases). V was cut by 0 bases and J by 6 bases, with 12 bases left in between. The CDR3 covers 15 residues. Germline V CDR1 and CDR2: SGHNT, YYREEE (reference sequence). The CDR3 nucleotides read TGTGCCAGCAGCTTGGTGAGCGGGTTAGCCGGGGAGCTGTTTTTT. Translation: CASSLVSGLAGELFF.

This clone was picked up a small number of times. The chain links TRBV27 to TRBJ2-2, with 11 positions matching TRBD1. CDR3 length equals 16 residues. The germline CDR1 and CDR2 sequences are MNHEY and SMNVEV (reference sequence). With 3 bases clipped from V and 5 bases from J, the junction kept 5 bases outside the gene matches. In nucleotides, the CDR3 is TGTGCCAGCAGTTTGCGGACAGGGGGCCTAACCGGGGAGCTGTTTTTT. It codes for CASSLRTGGLTGELFF.

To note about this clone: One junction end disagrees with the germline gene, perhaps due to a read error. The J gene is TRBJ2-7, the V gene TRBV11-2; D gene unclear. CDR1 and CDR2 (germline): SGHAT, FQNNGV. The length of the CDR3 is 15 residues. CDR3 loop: CASSLDLLSTYEQYF. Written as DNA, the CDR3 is TGTGCCAGCAGCCTAGATCTACTTTCTACCTACGAGCAGTACTTC.

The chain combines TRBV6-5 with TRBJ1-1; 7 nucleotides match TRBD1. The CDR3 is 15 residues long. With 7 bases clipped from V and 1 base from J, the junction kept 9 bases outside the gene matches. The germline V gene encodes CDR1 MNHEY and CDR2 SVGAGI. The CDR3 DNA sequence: TGTGCCAGCAAGACAGGGTCGAGGGGGAACACTGAAGCTTTCTTT. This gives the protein CASKTGSRGNTEAFF.

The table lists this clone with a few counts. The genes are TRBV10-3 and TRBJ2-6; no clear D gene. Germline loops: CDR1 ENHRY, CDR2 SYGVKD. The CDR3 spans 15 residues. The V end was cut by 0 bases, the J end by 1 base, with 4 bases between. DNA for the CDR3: TGTGCCATCAGTGAGTCAGGGTCTGGGGCCAACGTCCTGACTTTC. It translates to CAISESGSGANVLTF.

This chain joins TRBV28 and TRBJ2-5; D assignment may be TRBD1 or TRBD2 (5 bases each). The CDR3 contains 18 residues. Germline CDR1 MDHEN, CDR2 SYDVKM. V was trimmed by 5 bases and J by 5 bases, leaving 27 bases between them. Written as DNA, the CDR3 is TGTGCCAGCAGTCCGAGGAGCTACACCGGGACGACGTTGGAGACCCAGTACTTC. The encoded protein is CASSPRSYTGTTLETQYF.

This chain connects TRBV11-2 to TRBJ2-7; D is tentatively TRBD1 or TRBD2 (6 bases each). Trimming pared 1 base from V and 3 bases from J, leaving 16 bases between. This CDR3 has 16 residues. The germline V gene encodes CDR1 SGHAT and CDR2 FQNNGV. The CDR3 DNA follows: TGTGCCAGCAGCTTAGGAAATTACGGGGGCCTCTACGAGCAGTACTTC. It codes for CASSLGNYGGLYEQYF.

As DNA, the CDR3 is TGCGCCAGCAGCTCTCAACCCGGGCCTTACGAGCAGTACTTC. This sequence encodes CASSSQPGPYEQYF. The rearrangement links TRBV5-1 to TRBJ2-7; the D is unclear. CDR1 and CDR2 (germline): SGHRS, YFSETQ. The CDR3 runs 14 residues. V was pared by 3 bases and J by 4 bases, with 14 bases between.

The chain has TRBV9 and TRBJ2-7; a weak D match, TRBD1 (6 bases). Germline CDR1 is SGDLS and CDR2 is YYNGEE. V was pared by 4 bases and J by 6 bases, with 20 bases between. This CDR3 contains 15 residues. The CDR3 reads CASSPEVTGSSEQYF. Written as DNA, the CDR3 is TGTGCCAGCAGCCCAGAGGTTACAGGGAGTAGCGAGCAGTACTTC.

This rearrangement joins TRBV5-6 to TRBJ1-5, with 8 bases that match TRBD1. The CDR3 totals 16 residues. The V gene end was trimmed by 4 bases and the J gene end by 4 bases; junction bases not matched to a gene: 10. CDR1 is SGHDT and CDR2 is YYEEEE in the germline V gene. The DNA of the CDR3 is TGTGCCAGCAGCCTCCGACAGGGGCTAGGGAATCAGCCCCAGCATTTT. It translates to CASSLRQGLGNQPQHF.

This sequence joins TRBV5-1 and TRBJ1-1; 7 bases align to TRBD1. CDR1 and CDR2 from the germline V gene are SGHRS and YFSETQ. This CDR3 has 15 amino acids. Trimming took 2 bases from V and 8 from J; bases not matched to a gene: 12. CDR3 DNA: TGCGCCAGCAGCTTTCAGGGGGACAGCGGTTCAGAAGCTTTCTTT. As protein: CASSFQGDSGSEAFF.

DNA of the CDR3: TGTGCCAGCAGCCAGGCCCCGCCCGCTCGCTATACGCAGTATTTT. Translating it yields CASSQAPPARYTQYF. V gene TRBV14 combines with J gene TRBJ2-3; no firm D call. V lost 3 bases, J lost 7 bases, and 17 bases lay in between. From germline, CDR1 is SGHDN and CDR2 FVKESK. This CDR3 contains 15 residues.